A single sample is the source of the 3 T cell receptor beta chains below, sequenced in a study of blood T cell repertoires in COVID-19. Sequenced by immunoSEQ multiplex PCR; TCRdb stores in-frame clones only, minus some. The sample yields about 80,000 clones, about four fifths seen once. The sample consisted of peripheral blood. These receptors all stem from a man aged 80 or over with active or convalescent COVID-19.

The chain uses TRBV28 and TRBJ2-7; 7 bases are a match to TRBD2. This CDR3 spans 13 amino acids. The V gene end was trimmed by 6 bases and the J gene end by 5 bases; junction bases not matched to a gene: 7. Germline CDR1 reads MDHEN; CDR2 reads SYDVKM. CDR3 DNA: TGTGCCAGCAGCAACCGGGGGGAGCACGAGCAGTACTTC. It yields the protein CASSNRGEHEQYF.

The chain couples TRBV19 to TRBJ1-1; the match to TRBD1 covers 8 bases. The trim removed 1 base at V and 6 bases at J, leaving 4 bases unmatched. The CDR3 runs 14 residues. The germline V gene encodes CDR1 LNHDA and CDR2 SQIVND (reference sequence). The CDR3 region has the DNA TGTGCCAGTAGTATAGGACAGGGGATCGCTGAAGCTTTCTTT. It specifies CASSIGQGIAEAFF.

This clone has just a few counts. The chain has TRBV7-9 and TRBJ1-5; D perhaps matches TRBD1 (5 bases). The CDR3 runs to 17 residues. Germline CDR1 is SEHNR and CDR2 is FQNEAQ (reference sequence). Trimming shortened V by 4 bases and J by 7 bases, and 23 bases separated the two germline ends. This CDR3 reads CASSSPASGVRGQPQHF. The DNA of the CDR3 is TGTGCCAGCAGCTCCCCCGCCTCGGGGGTAAGAGGACAGCCCCAGCATTTT.